A single sample is the source of the 26 T cell receptor beta chains below, sequenced in a study of glioma-infiltrating T cells (dated by TCRdb to 2015 to 2016). Sequenced using an Illumina MiSeq. TCR alpha and beta CDR3 regions were amplified with the iRepertoire nested amplicon-rescue multiplex PCR (arm-PCR) platform from RNA. The public reads were reprocessed in TCRdb via fastp at Q25 and MiXCR, keeping in-frame beta chains. Merged by CDR3 protein, the rows form single entries marked with the most common genes and DNA. The sample table shows under 150,000 distinct CDR3 sequences, and around 23% are seen once. Together, the top ten hold around a quarter of the sample. The specimen sequenced was glioma tissue, nonneoplastic brain tissue, or PBMCs (not recorded which). These receptors all come from a human donor with low-grade glioma or glioblastoma, undergoing nonglioma brain surgery, or in good health (not recorded which).

This clonotype was seen many times. The genes are TRBV27 and TRBJ1-1; 7 bases line up with TRBD1. The CDR3 contains 13 residues. Germline-derived CDR1 and CDR2 are MNHEY and SMNVEV (reference sequence). Trimming cost V 8 bases and J 5 bases; bases outside gene matches: 8. CDR3 residues: CASQTGIGTEAFF. DNA for the CDR3: TGTGCCAGCCAGACAGGGATAGGGACTGAAGCTTTCTTT.

This clonotype was seen many times. The chain is built from TRBV20-1 and TRBJ1-2; TRBD1 might be the D (6 bases). The CDR3 has 13 amino acids. Germline V gene lookup returns CDR1 DFQATT and CDR2 SNEGSKA (reference sequence). V was cut by 1 base and J by 3 bases, with 9 bases left in between. The CDR3: CSARVRQDYGYTF. DNA of the CDR3: TGCAGTGCTAGAGTCAGACAGGACTATGGCTACACCTTC.

With regard to this clonotype: The junction departs from the called germline gene at one end, perhaps through a read error. The J gene is TRBJ2-5, the V gene TRBV6-5; D ambiguous. Germline V CDR1 and CDR2: MNHEY, SVGAGI. The CDR3 runs 15 residues. In DNA, the CDR3 is TGCGCCAGCAGTTACGATGGGGTAGTGAAAGAGGCCCAGTACTTC. It encodes CASSYDGVVKEAQYF.

Notes on this clonotype: The junction does not match germline at one end; this may be a read error. This chain connects TRBV6-5 to TRBJ1-3; the D is unclear. The germline gives CDR1 MNHEY, CDR2 SVGAGI. This CDR3 spans 17 amino acids. CDR3 region: CAISESRAGTVGNTIYF. The CDR3 DNA is TGTGCCATCAGTGAGTCGAGAGCGGGAACTGTTGGAAACACCATATATTTT.

The rearrangement joins TRBV20-1 to TRBJ1-5; 7 nucleotides agree with TRBD1. The CDR3 is made up of 14 amino acids. Germline V CDR1 and CDR2: DFQATT, SNEGSKA (reference sequence). J gave up 4 bases and V 4 bases, and 7 bases lay outside the gene matches. CDR3: CSATRGMWNQPQHF. The CDR3 nucleotides read TGCAGTGCTACCAGGGGGATGTGGAATCAGCCCCAGCATTTT.

The chain couples TRBV3-1 to TRBJ2-1; 7 nucleotides agree with TRBD2. This CDR3 contains 11 residues. Germline CDR1 reads LGHDT; CDR2 reads YNNKEL (reference sequence). Germline trimming cut 4 bases from V and 10 bases from J; bases unmatched to any gene: 1. CDR3: CASSRGGEQFF. CDR3 nucleotide sequence: TGTGCCAGCAGCCGGGGGGGGGAGCAGTTCTTC.

The rearrangement links TRBV7-2 to TRBJ2-5; possible D gene TRBD2, 5 bases. Germline CDR1 reads SGHTA; CDR2 reads FQGNSA. Trimming stripped 5 bases from V and 4 bases from J, with 17 bases between. The CDR3 length is 15 residues. The CDR3 loop is CASSHNGNLRETQYF. As DNA, the CDR3 is TGTGCCAGCAGCCATAACGGGAATCTTCGAGAGACCCAGTACTTC.

This clonotype showed up just once. Possible read error: a much larger clone is one base away. The rearrangement uses TRBV25-1 and TRBJ1-1, with a weak D call TRBD1 (5 bases). Germline CDR1 and CDR2: MGHDK and SYGVNS. CDR3 length: 14 residues. The ends were cut back, 6 bases at V and 9 bases at J, with 20 bases in the middle. The CDR3 region has the DNA TGTGCCAGCAGCCCGACAGCCCCTTATTCCAAAGCTTTCTTT. It encodes CASSPTAPYSKAFF.

The rearrangement links TRBV15 to TRBJ2-1, with D possibly matching TRBD2 (5 bases). V gave up 0 bases and J gave up 7 bases, with 25 bases separating them. The CDR3 totals 19 residues. In germline, CDR1 is LNHNV, CDR2 YYDKDF (reference sequence). CDR3 amino acids: CATSRDEGFVERASNEQFF. The CDR3 DNA is TGTGCCACCAGCAGAGATGAGGGCTTTGTAGAGAGGGCCTCGAATGAGCAGTTCTTC.

Turning to this clonotype: One end of the junction fails to match germline, which may point to a read error. The gene calls are TRBV7-6 and TRBJ2-2, with 11 positions matching TRBD2. The CDR3 length is 19 residues. Per the germline V gene, CDR1 is SGHVS and CDR2 is FNYEAQ. The CDR3 spells CASSLAAVAGGRSTEELFF. The DNA of the CDR3 is TGTGCCAGCAGCTTAGCGGCAGTAGCGGGGGGGCGTAGCACCGAGGAGCTGTTTTTT.

The CDR3 loop reads CASSHLGGVTDTQYF. For the CDR3, the DNA is TGTGCCAGCAGCCATCTCGGGGGGGTAACAGATACGCAGTATTTT. The rearrangement links TRBV3-1 to TRBJ2-3; 8 bases are a match to TRBD2. The trim removed 3 bases at V and 3 bases at J, leaving 5 bases unmatched. Per germline, CDR1 LGHDT and CDR2 YNNKEL (reference sequence). The CDR3 loop spans 15 amino acids.

This chain uses TRBV19 with TRBJ2-5; 8 nucleotides line up with TRBD1. Germline trimming cut 1 base from V and 2 bases from J; bases unmatched to any gene: 3. The CDR3 runs 15 residues. Germline lookup yields CDR1 LNHDA and CDR2 SQIVND (reference sequence). The CDR3 DNA is TGTGCCAGTAGTATAGGGACAGGGTTACAAGAGACCCAGTACTTC. Translated, it gives CASSIGTGLQETQYF.

Many counts were recorded for this clonotype. V and J are TRBV27 and TRBJ2-3; TRBD2 might be the D (5 bases). The germline CDR1 and CDR2 sequences are MNHEY and SMNVEV (reference sequence). This CDR3 is built from 13 residues. The V end lost 5 bases, the J end lost 4 bases, and 10 bases lay between the germline ends. Here the CDR3 DNA reads TGTGCCAGCAGTGCTAGCAATTCAGATACGCAGTATTTT. Its translation: CASSASNSDTQYF.

This clonotype appeared once. A much larger clone lies one base from this, so it may be a read error. Since the CDR3 does not end with the conserved phenylalanine or tryptophan, this likely comes from a read error. The chain employs TRBV14 and TRBJ1-1; D ambiguous. The CDR3 sequence is 11 residues long. Germline CDR1 reads SGHDN; CDR2 reads FVKESK. Trimming stripped 3 bases from V and 4 bases from J, with 3 bases between. The CDR3 DNA sequence: TGTGCCAGCAGCCAGTCCACTGAAGCTTTCCTT. It translates to CASSQSTEAFL.

The V and J genes are TRBV29-1 and TRBJ1-1; D not resolved. The germline CDR1 and CDR2 sequences are SQVTM and ANQGSEA. Trimming shortened V by 4 bases and J by 4 bases, and 10 bases separated the two germline ends. CDR3 length: 12 amino acids. The DNA of the CDR3 is TGCAGCGTTGGTATGGAAACCACTGAAGCTTTCTTT. This gives the protein CSVGMETTEAFF.

The table lists this clonotype with many counts. A much larger clone lies a single base off, so this may be a read error. The V and J genes are TRBV25-1 and TRBJ2-5; tentatively, D is TRBD2 (7 bases). Germline CDR1 and CDR2: MGHDK and SYGVNS. The CDR3 totals 14 residues. Trimming removed 2 bases at V and 3 bases at J, with 10 bases between. The CDR3 sequence is CASSERGGEETQYF. DNA of the CDR3: TGTGCCAGCAGTGAAAGGGGGGGGGAAGAGACCCAGTACTTC.

This clonotype occurred a few times. The chain links TRBV2 to TRBJ2-5, with 10 bases matching TRBD2. Germline-derived CDR1 and CDR2 are SNHLY and FYNNEI. This CDR3 region has 15 residues. V was pared by 7 bases and J by 2 bases, with 7 bases of the junction left unmatched. The CDR3 bases are TGTGCCAGCACCCGGACTAGCGGCGCACAAGAGACCCAGTACTTC. Protein: CASTRTSGAQETQYF.

This clonotype was counted at least ten times. The chain employs TRBV20-1 and TRBJ2-1; TRBD2 aligns across 11 bases. After removal of 4 bases from V and 8 bases from J, the junction contained 10 bases not matched to a gene. The germline gives CDR1 DFQATT, CDR2 SNEGSKA (reference sequence). CDR3 length: 15 residues. Here the CDR3 DNA reads TGCAGTGCTACGTTAGCGGGGGGGCCCTGGGATGAGCAGTTCTTC. Encoded protein: CSATLAGGPWDEQFF.

This chain uses TRBV18 with TRBJ1-2; the match to TRBD1 covers 7 bases. The CDR3 loop spans 15 amino acids. Germline CDR1 reads KGHSH; CDR2 reads LQKENI. V lost 6 bases to trimming and J lost 0 bases; unmatched junction nucleotides: 7. The CDR3 loop is CASSPDGTANYGYTF. The CDR3 DNA sequence: TGTGCCAGCTCCCCAGACGGGACAGCTAACTATGGCTACACCTTC.

This clonotype came up many times. The V gene is TRBV7-2, the J gene TRBJ2-3; 8 positions agree with TRBD2. Germline assignment: CDR1 SGHTA and CDR2 FQGNSA. The CDR3 contains 15 residues. V was pared by 7 bases and J by 0 bases, with 6 bases of the junction left unmatched. The CDR3 reads CASKTGGISTDTQYF. In DNA, the CDR3 is TGTGCCAGCAAGACGGGGGGGATTAGCACAGATACGCAGTATTTT.

This clonotype was recorded at least ten times. The chain links TRBV7-3 to TRBJ1-1, with unresolved D. Looked up from germline, CDR1 is SGHTA and CDR2 is FQGTGA. The CDR3 is made up of 13 amino acids. V was cut by 4 bases and J by 0 bases, with 6 bases left in between. This CDR3 reads CASSWSVNTEAFF. The CDR3 DNA reads as TGTGCCAGCAGCTGGTCTGTGAACACTGAAGCTTTCTTT.

In this sample, this clonotype turned up many times. The chain carries TRBV28 and TRBJ1-5; D remains unclear. Deletions cut 6 bases from V and 5 bases from J, with 20 bases between. Germline values: CDR1 MDHEN, CDR2 SYDVKM. The CDR3 is 16 amino acids. The CDR3 sequence is CASSPGPRTVDQPQHF. The CDR3 DNA sequence: TGTGCCAGCAGCCCTGGCCCTCGGACGGTCGATCAGCCCCAGCATTTT.

This clonotype came up many times. This chain joins TRBV3-1 and TRBJ1-1; D ambiguous. The V and J ends lost 1 base and 4 bases respectively, with 4 bases between them. CDR1 LGHDT and CDR2 YNNKEL come from the germline V gene (reference sequence). The CDR3 runs 12 residues. CDR3 bases: TGTGCCAGCAGCCAAGTCGGCACTGAAGCTTTCTTT. Its protein is CASSQVGTEAFF.

V is TRBV7-6 and J is TRBJ2-1, with 9 bases lining up with TRBD1. J lost 6 bases, V lost 1 base, and 7 bases had no gene match. Germline V gives CDR1 SGHVS, CDR2 FNYEAQ. This CDR3 has 16 residues. Here the CDR3 DNA reads TGTGCCAGCAGCTTAGTACGGACAGGGGTCGGCAATGAGCAGTTCTTC. Residues: CASSLVRTGVGNEQFF. Full variable domain (missing parts from reference TRBV7-6 and TRBJ2-1): GAGVSQSPRYKVTKRGQDVALRCDPISGHVSLYWYRQALGQGPEFLTYFNYEAQQDKSGLPNDRFSAERPEGSISTLTIQRTEQRDSAMYRCASSLVRTGVGNEQFFGPGTRLTVL.

The table lists this clonotype with many counts. The V gene is TRBV20-1, the J gene TRBJ1-1; 7 nucleotides line up with TRBD1. CDR1 is DFQATT, CDR2 SNEGSKA, per germline (reference sequence). J was trimmed by 5 bases and V by 3 bases; bases with no gene match: 0. The CDR3 loop spans 11 amino acids. CDR3 loop: CSASRGTEAFF. CDR3 in DNA: TGCAGTGCTAGCAGGGGGACTGAAGCTTTCTTT.

The sample holds many counts of this clonotype. This sequence joins TRBV7-2 and TRBJ2-1; the match to TRBD2 covers 15 bases. Trimming at V came to 5 bases and at J to 12 bases, leaving 14 bases not matched to a gene. The CDR3 contains 17 residues. CDR1 SGHTA and CDR2 FQGNSA come from the germline V gene. The CDR3 loop is CASSLRTSGGAGYGQFF. The CDR3 region has the DNA TGTGCCAGCAGCCTAAGGACTAGCGGGGGGGCGGGTTACGGGCAGTTCTTC.